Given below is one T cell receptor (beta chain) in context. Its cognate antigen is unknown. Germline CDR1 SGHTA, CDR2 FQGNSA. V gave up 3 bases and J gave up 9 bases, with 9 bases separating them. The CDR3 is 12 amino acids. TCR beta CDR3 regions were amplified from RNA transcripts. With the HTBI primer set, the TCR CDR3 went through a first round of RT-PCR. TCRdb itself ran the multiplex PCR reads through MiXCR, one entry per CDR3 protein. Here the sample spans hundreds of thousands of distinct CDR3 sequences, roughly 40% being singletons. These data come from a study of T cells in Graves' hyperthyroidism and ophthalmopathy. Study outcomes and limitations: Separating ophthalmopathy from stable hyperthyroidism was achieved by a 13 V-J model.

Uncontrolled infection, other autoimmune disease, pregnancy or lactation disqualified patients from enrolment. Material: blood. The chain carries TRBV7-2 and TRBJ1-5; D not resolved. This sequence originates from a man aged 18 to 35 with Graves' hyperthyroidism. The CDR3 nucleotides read TGTGCCAGCAGCTTCGGAGAACGGCCCCAGCATTTT. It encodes CASSFGERPQHF.